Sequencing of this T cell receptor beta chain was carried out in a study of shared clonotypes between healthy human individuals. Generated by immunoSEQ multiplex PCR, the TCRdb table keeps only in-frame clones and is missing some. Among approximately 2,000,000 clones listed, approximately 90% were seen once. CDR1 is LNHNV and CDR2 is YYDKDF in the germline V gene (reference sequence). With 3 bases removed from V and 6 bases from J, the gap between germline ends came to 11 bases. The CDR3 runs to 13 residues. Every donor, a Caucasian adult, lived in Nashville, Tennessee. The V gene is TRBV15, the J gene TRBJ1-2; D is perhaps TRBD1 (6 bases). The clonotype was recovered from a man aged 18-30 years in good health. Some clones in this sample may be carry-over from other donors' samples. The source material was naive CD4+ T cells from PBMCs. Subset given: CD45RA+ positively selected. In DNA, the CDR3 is TGTGCCACCAGCAGGCGGGGGCCGAATGGCTACACCTTC. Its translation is CATSRRGPNGYTF.